This T cell receptor (beta chain) stems from a study of ipilimumab plus nivolumab after autologous stem cell transplantation. TCRdb keeps only in-frame clones here, not all; method: immunoSEQ multiplex PCR. The sample carries 35,000 to 50,000 clones, nearly 90% recorded once. Ipilimumab, 1 mg/kg, started 14 to 28 days after autologous transplant. The length of the CDR3 is 18 residues. Trimming at V came to 1 base and at J to 2 bases, leaving 10 bases not matched to a gene. Germline V CDR1 and CDR2: SNHLY, FYNNEI. The clonotype was recovered from a male donor with multiple myeloma. This specimen consisted of PBMCs, obtained in a trial of ipilimumab plus nivolumab as post-transplant consolidation. The chain employs TRBV2 and TRBJ2-5; 10 nucleotides align to TRBD2. CDR3 nucleotide sequence: TGTGCCAGCAGTGAAGGGGTGGGCCTAGCGGGGGCTCAAGAGACCCAGTACTTC. It translates to CASSEGVGLAGAQETQYF.